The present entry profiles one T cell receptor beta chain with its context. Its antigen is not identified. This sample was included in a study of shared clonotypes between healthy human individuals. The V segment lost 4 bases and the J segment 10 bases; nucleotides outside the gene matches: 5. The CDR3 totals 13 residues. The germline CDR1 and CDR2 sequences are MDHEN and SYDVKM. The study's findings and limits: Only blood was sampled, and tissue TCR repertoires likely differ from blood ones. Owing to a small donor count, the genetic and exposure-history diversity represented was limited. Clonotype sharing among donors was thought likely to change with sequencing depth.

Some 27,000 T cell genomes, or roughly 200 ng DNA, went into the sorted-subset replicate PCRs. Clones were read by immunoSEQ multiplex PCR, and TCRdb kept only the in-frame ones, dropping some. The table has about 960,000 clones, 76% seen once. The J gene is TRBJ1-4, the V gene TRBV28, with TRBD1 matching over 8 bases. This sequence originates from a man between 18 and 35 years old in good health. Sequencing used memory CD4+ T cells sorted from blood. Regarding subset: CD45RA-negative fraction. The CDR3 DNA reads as TGTGCCAGCAGTTCAGGGGGCCGAGGAAAACTGTTTTTT. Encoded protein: CASSSGGRGKLFF.